This T cell receptor (beta chain) was recovered during a study of post-analysis software for immune sequencing data. Study summary: Clinical courses comprised relapsing-remitting, secondary progressive and progressive-relapsing multiple sclerosis.

Germline assignment: CDR1 DFQATT and CDR2 SNEGSKA (reference sequence). The CDR3 extends over 15 amino acids. With regard to this clonotype: Its matching antigen is unknown.

Broader study findings: F measure showed strong co-clustering of same-batch samples. With TRBV5-6, TRBV5-1 and TRBV20-1 included, about five TRBV segments were more frequent in patients than in controls. Multiple sclerosis patients showed significantly lower normalized Chao1 diversity than controls did.

Built from TCR beta cDNA, the libraries had unique molecular identifiers in them. TCRdb re-derived calls from the PCR reads in MiXCR, one entry per CDR3 protein. The profile shows 650,000 to 850,000 distinct CDR3 sequences, about 43% of them singletons. The chain couples TRBV20-1 to TRBJ2-4; 7 bases are shared with TRBD2. Gene TRBJ2-5 matches the end of the DNA better, so the J call may be wrong. The sequenced sample was blood. The TCR comes from a girl between 10 and 17 years old with multiple sclerosis. The CDR3 coding sequence is TGCAGTGCTAGAGATTGGGATACGGGAGGTGAGACCCAGTACTTC. Amino acid sequence: CSARDWDTGGETQYF.